Listed here is a single T cell receptor (beta chain). The sample originates from a study of blood T cell repertoires in COVID-19. Original processing methods: Cell counts per sample came from amplifying reference gene primers. Method: immunoSEQ multiplex PCR; TCRdb's copy keeps in-frame clones and lacks some. The V and J calls and clone size were taken over from that table, and D and trimming were inferred from the DNA. The sample records 80,000 to 100,000 clones, roughly 90% being singletons. Deletions cut 1 base from V and 1 base from J, with 10 bases between. From germline, CDR1 is SNHLY and CDR2 FYNNEI. The CDR3 totals 15 residues.

The source is a human donor with active COVID-19. The donor label of this sample is uncertain. What was sequenced was peripheral blood. The gene calls are TRBV2 and TRBJ2-5; no clear D. DNA of the CDR3: TGTGCCAGCAGTGAAGTTTACAGCCTCCAAGAGACCCAGTACTTC. This translates into CASSEVYSLQETQYF.